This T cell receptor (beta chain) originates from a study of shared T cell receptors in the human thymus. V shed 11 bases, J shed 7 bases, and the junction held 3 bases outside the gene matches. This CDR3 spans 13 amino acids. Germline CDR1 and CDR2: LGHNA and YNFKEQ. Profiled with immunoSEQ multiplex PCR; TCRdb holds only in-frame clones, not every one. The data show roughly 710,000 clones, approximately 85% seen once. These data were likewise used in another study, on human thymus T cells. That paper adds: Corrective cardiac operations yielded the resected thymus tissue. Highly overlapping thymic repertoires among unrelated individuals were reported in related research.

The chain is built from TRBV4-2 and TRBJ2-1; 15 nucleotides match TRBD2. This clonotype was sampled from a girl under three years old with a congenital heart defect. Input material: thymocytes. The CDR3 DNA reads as TGTGCCTCCGGGACTAGCGGGGGGAATGAGCAGTTCTTC. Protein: CASGTSGGNEQFF.